Listed here are 13 T cell receptor beta chains from one sample, sequenced in a study of T cells in localized non-small cell lung cancer. TCRdb's copy holds only in-frame clones and misses some; the assay was immunoSEQ multiplex PCR. Of tens of thousands of clones in the sample, roughly 92% were seen once. Specimen: peripheral blood, collected before any cancer treatment. The receptors were gathered from a man between 40 and 75 years old with stage I lung adenocarcinoma.

V and J are TRBV4-3 and TRBJ2-7, with D perhaps matching TRBD2 (6 bases). The germline V gene has CDR1 LGHNA and CDR2 YSLEER. CDR3 length equals 16 residues. V gave up 0 bases and J gave up 3 bases, with 15 bases separating them. The DNA of the CDR3 is TGCGCCAGCAGCCAAGATAGGGCCCGCGGGAACTACGAGCAGTACTTC. Translation: CASSQDRARGNYEQYF.

V usage is TRBV7-2 and J usage is TRBJ1-5; D perhaps matches TRBD1 (6 bases). The V gene's germline CDR1 is SGHTA and CDR2 FQGNSA. CDR3 length: 15 amino acids. The V and J ends lost 2 bases and 6 bases respectively, with 14 bases between them. CDR3 nucleotide sequence: TGTGCCAGCAGCTTAACAGGGTCGCCGTCTCAGCCCCAGCATTTT. It specifies CASSLTGSPSQPQHF.

The J gene is TRBJ2-1, the V gene TRBV4-1; 7 bases are shared with TRBD2. The CDR3 has 17 residues. The V gene end was trimmed by 3 bases and the J gene end by 8 bases; junction bases not matched to a gene: 16. Germline lookup yields CDR1 MGHRA and CDR2 YSYEKL. The CDR3 is CASSHPNAAGVSDEQFF. CDR3 in DNA: TGCGCCAGCAGCCACCCTAATGCGGCGGGAGTTAGCGATGAGCAGTTCTTC.

V gene TRBV5-4 combines with J gene TRBJ1-1; TRBD1 aligns across 8 bases. This CDR3 has 15 residues. Germline CDR1 is SGHNT and CDR2 is YYREEE (reference sequence). V dropped 3 bases and J dropped 3; count of bases not matched to a gene: 7. The CDR3 spells CASSYQTGVDTEAFF. The CDR3 DNA sequence: TGTGCCAGCAGCTACCAGACAGGGGTCGACACTGAAGCTTTCTTT.

The J gene is TRBJ2-7, the V gene TRBV30; D call uncertain. CDR3 size: 11 residues. V was trimmed by 8 bases and J by 2 bases, leaving 10 bases between them. The germline gives CDR1 GTSNPN, CDR2 SVGIG (reference sequence). DNA for the CDR3: TGTGCCGGGATGGGCGCCTACGAGCAGTACTTC. It encodes CAGMGAYEQYF.

This chain connects TRBV30 to TRBJ1-5; D possibly corresponds to TRBD1 (6 bases). From germline, CDR1 is GTSNPN and CDR2 SVGIG (reference sequence). V was trimmed by 0 bases and J by 0 bases, leaving 6 bases between them. CDR3 size: 14 residues. The chain's CDR3 is CAWSVGGSNQPQHF. The CDR3, as DNA: TGTGCCTGGAGTGTAGGGGGTAGCAATCAGCCCCAGCATTTT.

The CDR3 DNA reads TGTGCTAGTGCCCCAGGTGCGAGGTACACTGAAGCTTTCTTT. Its translation: CASAPGARYTEAFF. V gene TRBV12-5 combines with J gene TRBJ1-1; D unresolved. Trimming pared 7 bases from V and 3 bases from J, leaving 15 bases between. The CDR3 loop spans 14 amino acids. The germline CDR1 and CDR2 sequences are LGHNT and FRNRAP.

V usage is TRBV28 and J usage is TRBJ1-2; 9 nucleotides agree with TRBD1. Per the germline V gene, CDR1 is MDHEN and CDR2 is SYDVKM. V gave up 5 bases and J gave up 2 bases; unmatched junction bases: 3. This CDR3 contains 14 residues. In DNA form, the CDR3 reads TGTGCCAGCAGTGAGGGACAGGGAAACTATGGCTACACCTTC. Protein: CASSEGQGNYGYTF.

The rearrangement joins TRBV5-1 to TRBJ1-1; D may be TRBD1 (5 bases). Per germline, CDR1 SGHRS and CDR2 YFSETQ. Trimming took 3 bases from V and 1 from J, leaving 7 bases between them. The CDR3 is 13 residues long. CDR3 amino acids: CASSWDRNTEAFF. For the CDR3, the DNA is TGCGCCAGCAGCTGGGACCGGAACACTGAAGCTTTCTTT.

The V and J genes are TRBV6-5 and TRBJ2-7, with 7 bases that match TRBD1. Germline V gene sequence: CDR1 MNHEY, CDR2 SVGAGI. The CDR3 extends over 14 amino acids. The V segment lost 6 bases and the J segment 0 bases; nucleotides outside the gene matches: 5. CDR3 coding DNA: TGTGCCAGCAGCACGGACAGGTTCTCCTACGAGCAGTACTTC. Amino acids: CASSTDRFSYEQYF.

The chain links TRBV4-2 to TRBJ2-1; TRBD2 aligns across 8 bases. After removal of 0 bases from V and 6 bases from J, the junction contained 10 bases not matched to a gene. The CDR3 consists of 17 residues. Germline loops: CDR1 LGHNA, CDR2 YNFKEQ. CDR3 coding DNA: TGTGCCAGCAGCCAAGATAGTCCTAGCGGGTCAATCAATGAGCAGTTCTTC. It codes for CASSQDSPSGSINEQFF.

The chain combines TRBV19 with TRBJ2-2; D possibly corresponds to TRBD1 (5 bases). In germline, CDR1 is LNHDA, CDR2 SQIVND (reference sequence). Trimming removed 3 bases from V and 7 bases from J, with 21 bases in between. This CDR3 spans 17 amino acids. CDR3 residues: CASSMVAGYISSGELFF. The DNA for the CDR3 is TGTGCCAGTAGTATGGTGGCAGGGTACATCTCAAGCGGGGAGCTGTTTTTT.

The chain combines TRBV11-3 with TRBJ2-3, with D uncertain. V dropped 2 bases and J dropped 5 bases, with 5 bases sitting between them. The CDR3 runs to 12 residues. CDR1 is SGHNT, CDR2 YENEEA, per germline. CDR3 region: CASSLNGDTQYF. The DNA for the CDR3 is TGTGCCAGCAGCTTAAATGGAGATACGCAGTATTTT.